The rows below give T cell receptor beta chains drawn from one sample of a study of blood T cell repertoires in COVID-19. Only in-frame clones appear in the TCRdb table, and some are missing; sequencing was by immunoSEQ multiplex PCR. The sample contains roughly 230,000 clones, roughly 84% of which appear only once. Sequencing input: PBMCs or T cells enriched from blood (not recorded which). The receptors were sampled from a woman between 50 and 59 years old who had been exposed to COVID-19. The CDR3 runs from the conserved cysteine through the conserved F or W. The D gene is left open where the match is weak. Clone size is not always given. Where it is, it says once, few, many or a class for expanded clones.

J: TRBJ2-2; D: TRBD2; V: TRBV10-2; size: .; DNA: TGCGCCAGCAGTGGGGTTAGCGGGGGGGCCCGGACCGGGGAGCTGTTTTTT; CDR3: CASSGVSGGARTGELFF
J: TRBJ2-5; D: .; V: TRBV12-3/TRBV12-4; size: .; DNA: TGTGCCAGCAGTTCCGGACAGAAAGAGACCCAGTACTTC; CDR3: CASSSGQKETQYF
J: TRBJ1-2; D: .; V: TRBV29-1; size: .; DNA: TGCAGCGTTGAAGGGCGGGGAGACCGCTATGGCTACACCTTC; CDR3: CSVEGRGDRYGYTF
J: TRBJ2-1; D: .; V: TRBV5-1; size: .; DNA: TGCGCCAGCAGCTTGGCAATAATCTCGGATGAGCAGTTCTTC; CDR3: CASSLAIISDEQFF
J: TRBJ1-1; D: .; V: TRBV18; size: .; DNA: TGTGCCAGCTCACCGGCAGCGGATGAAGCTTTCTTT; CDR3: CASSPAADEAFF
J: TRBJ1-2; D: .; V: TRBV12-3/TRBV12-4; size: .; DNA: TGTGCCAGCAGGACCAGGGGAGGCTACACCTTC; CDR3: CASRTRGGYTF
J: TRBJ1-6; D: .; V: TRBV27; size: once; DNA: TGTGCCAGCAGTTTACAAACGGGACTGGTCGGATCACCCCTCCACTTT; CDR3: CASSLQTGLVGSPLHF
J: TRBJ1-2; D: .; V: TRBV29-1; size: .; DNA: TGCAGCGTTGACTACCTCTATGGCTACACCTTC; CDR3: CSVDYLYGYTF
J: TRBJ2-1; D: TRBD2; V: TRBV5-1; size: .; DNA: TGCGCCAGCAGCTTGAGTTCTAGCGGCAATGAGCAGTTCTTC; CDR3: CASSLSSSGNEQFF
J: TRBJ2-3; D: TRBD1; V: TRBV18; size: .; DNA: TGTGCCAGCTCGGGACAGGGAACAGATACGCAGTATTTT; CDR3: CASSGQGTDTQYF
J: TRBJ1-2; D: .; V: TRBV19; size: .; DNA: TGTGCCAGTAGTATACCCCCTCCGGGTAACTATGGCTACACCTTC; CDR3: CASSIPPPGNYGYTF
J: TRBJ1-2; D: .; V: TRBV7-2; size: .; DNA: TGTGCCAGCAGCTCCCTTCTGTCCCGGGACAAAGGCTACACCTTC; CDR3: CASSSLLSRDKGYTF
J: TRBJ1-2; D: TRBD1; V: TRBV15; size: once; DNA: TGTGCCACCAGCACTAGGACAGGCCTTAACTATGGCTACACCTTC; CDR3: CATSTRTGLNYGYTF
J: TRBJ2-1; D: .; V: TRBV18; size: .; DNA: TGTGCCAGCTCTCCTAATCTAGACAATGAGCAGTTCTTC; CDR3: CASSPNLDNEQFF
J: TRBJ1-1; D: .; V: TRBV29-1; size: .; DNA: TGCAGCGCCGTAAACACTGAAGCTTTCTTT; CDR3: CSAVNTEAFF
J: TRBJ2-5; D: TRBD1; V: TRBV20-1; size: once; DNA: TGCAGTGCAAGTACAGGGGGTTCGACCCCCCAGTACTTC; CDR3: CSASTGGSTPQYF
J: TRBJ1-1; D: TRBD1; V: TRBV3-1/TRBV3-2; size: .; DNA: TGTGCCAGCATAACCCCAGGGGGAGACACTGAAGCTTTCTTT; CDR3: CASITPGGDTEAFF
J: TRBJ2-5; D: .; V: TRBV7-2; size: .; DNA: TGTGCCAGCAGCCCTGGGGCGACCCAGTACTTC; CDR3: CASSPGATQYF
J: TRBJ2-3; D: .; V: TRBV12-3/TRBV12-4; size: .; DNA: TGTGCCAGCAGTTCACAGGATACGCAGTATTTT; CDR3: CASSSQDTQYF
J: TRBJ2-4; D: .; V: TRBV7-9; size: .; DNA: TGTGCCAGCAGCTTTATAGGACTAGCCAAAAACATTCAGTACTTC; CDR3: CASSFIGLAKNIQYF
J: TRBJ2-1; D: TRBD2; V: TRBV20-1; size: .; DNA: TGCAGTGCTAGTGCGTCTAGCGGGGCGCCTTACAATGAGCAGTTCTTC; CDR3: CSASASSGAPYNEQFF
J: TRBJ2-7; D: .; V: TRBV25-1; size: .; DNA: TGTGCCAGCAGTGGGGAAGGTTCTAGGGGGAACTCCTACGAGCAGTACTTC; CDR3: CASSGEGSRGNSYEQYF
J: TRBJ1-1; D: .; V: TRBV6-5; size: once; DNA: TGTGCCAGCGGCCGGGTGAAGGACACTGAAGCTTTCTTT; CDR3: CASGRVKDTEAFF
J: TRBJ1-6; D: .; V: TRBV10-3; size: .; DNA: TGTGCCATCAGTGTGGTAGGGAGGGAAAATTCACCCCTCCACTTT; CDR3: CAISVVGRENSPLHF
J: TRBJ1-5; D: .; V: TRBV19; size: .; DNA: TGTGCCAGTAGTATAGGTCTAGGCCTCAATCAGCCCCAGCATTTT; CDR3: CASSIGLGLNQPQHF
J: TRBJ1-4; D: .; V: TRBV11-2; size: .; DNA: TGTGCCAGCAGCGACCGACAGGAGACTAATGAAAAACTGTTTTTT; CDR3: CASSDRQETNEKLFF
J: TRBJ2-5; D: TRBD1; V: TRBV5-1; size: .; DNA: TGCGCCAGCGCAATAGGGGGCGCGCGGCAGGAGACCCAGTACTTC; CDR3: CASAIGGARQETQYF
J: TRBJ1-3; D: .; V: TRBV6-1; size: .; DNA: TGTGCCAGCAGTGTACCGAACCGGGGTCGCTCTGGAAACACCATATATTTT; CDR3: CASSVPNRGRSGNTIYF
J: TRBJ1-1; D: .; V: TRBV11-2; size: .; DNA: TGTGCCAGCAGCTTTCCGGGACTTTCGAACACTGAAGCTTTCTTT; CDR3: CASSFPGLSNTEAFF
J: TRBJ1-1; D: TRBD1; V: TRBV5-4; size: .; DNA: TGTGCCAGCAGCTTAAGGGACAGGGGGTCAGCTTTCTTT; CDR3: CASSLRDRGSAFF
J: TRBJ1-2; D: .; V: TRBV12-5; size: .; DNA: TGTGCTAGTGGTCTTAACATGAACGGCTACACCTTC; CDR3: CASGLNMNGYTF
J: TRBJ2-3; D: .; V: TRBV18; size: .; DNA: TGTGCCAGCTCACCAGAAGCACAGGGTGGAGATACGCAGTATTTT; CDR3: CASSPEAQGGDTQYF
J: TRBJ2-1; D: .; V: TRBV9; size: .; DNA: TGTGCCAGCAGCGCCGGCTACAATGAGCAGTTCTTC; CDR3: CASSAGYNEQFF
J: TRBJ2-7; D: .; V: TRBV19; size: .; DNA: TGTGCCAGTCAAGTCTCTGGGGCAAGGCCCTCCGAGCAGTACTTC; CDR3: CASQVSGARPSEQYF
J: TRBJ1-3; D: .; V: TRBV27; size: .; DNA: TGTGCCAGCAGTTTATCGTTGGGGGGGGTCTACTCTGGAAACACCATATATTTT; CDR3: CASSLSLGGVYSGNTIYF
J: TRBJ2-3; D: TRBD2; V: TRBV28; size: .; DNA: TGTGCCAGCACTGGGCCAGGACTAGCGGATAGCACAGATACGCAGTATTTT; CDR3: CASTGPGLADSTDTQYF
J: TRBJ1-3; D: .; V: TRBV28; size: .; DNA: TGTGCCAGCAGCGTGGACAGTCGCCAAAACACCATATATTTT; CDR3: CASSVDSRQNTIYF
J: TRBJ1-5; D: .; V: TRBV19; size: .; DNA: TGTGCCAGTAGTGAGACAGTCCGTAGCAATCAGCCCCAGCATTTT; CDR3: CASSETVRSNQPQHF
J: TRBJ1-1; D: .; V: TRBV5-4; size: .; DNA: TGTGCCAGCAGCTTGCCCGACAGTCGCCAAATGCCTGAAGCTTTCTTT; CDR3: CASSLPDSRQMPEAFF
J: TRBJ2-1; D: .; V: TRBV6-5; size: .; DNA: TGTGCCAGCAGCTGGACAGATACCTCCTACAATGAGCAGTTCTTC; CDR3: CASSWTDTSYNEQFF
J: TRBJ1-1; D: .; V: TRBV12-3/TRBV12-4; size: .; DNA: TGTGCCAGCAGTCGGGACACTGAAGCTTTCTTT; CDR3: CASSRDTEAFF
J: TRBJ2-1; D: .; V: TRBV9; size: .; DNA: TGTGCCAGCAGCGTAGGCAGGGTCCCCTACAATGAGCAGTTCTTC; CDR3: CASSVGRVPYNEQFF
J: TRBJ1-6; D: .; V: TRBV5-6; size: .; DNA: TGTGCCAGCAGCCGCAACAGGGTCCACCAGAGGTCCTATAATTCACCCCTCCACTTT; CDR3: CASSRNRVHQRSYNSPLHF
J: TRBJ2-3; D: TRBD2; V: TRBV7-8; size: once; DNA: TGTGCCAGCAGCGCTGGACTAGCGGGGACAGATACGCAGTATTTT; CDR3: CASSAGLAGTDTQYF
J: TRBJ2-1; D: TRBD2; V: TRBV4-3; size: .; DNA: TGCGCCAGCAGCCAAGATCTTTCCCTAGCGGGGGGCCGGAATGAGCAGTTCTTC; CDR3: CASSQDLSLAGGRNEQFF
J: TRBJ1-2; D: TRBD1; V: TRBV5-4; size: .; DNA: TGTGCCAGCAGTTTCCCGGGACAGAACTATGGCTACACCTTC; CDR3: CASSFPGQNYGYTF
J: TRBJ1-6; D: TRBD1; V: TRBV7-8; size: .; DNA: TGTGCCAGCAGCCCTTCAAGGGGGCCGGAATCACCCCTCCACTTT; CDR3: CASSPSRGPESPLHF
J: TRBJ2-3; D: .; V: TRBV9; size: .; DNA: TGTGCCAGCAGCGTAGACTCCGCTGGTACGCAGTATTTT; CDR3: CASSVDSAGTQYF
J: TRBJ1-1; D: .; V: TRBV28; size: once; DNA: TGTGCCAGCAGTTCTTTCCAGAGGGGCGGGGGCCCGAACACTGAAGCTTTCTTT; CDR3: CASSSFQRGGGPNTEAFF
J: TRBJ2-5; D: .; V: TRBV6-5; size: .; DNA: TGTGCCAGCAGGAGAGGCCACCAAGAGACCCAGTACTTC; CDR3: CASRRGHQETQYF
J: TRBJ2-3; D: TRBD2; V: TRBV2; size: few; DNA: TGTGCCAGCAGTCCCGGGACTAGCGGCCAAACTAGCACAGATACGCAGTATTTT; CDR3: CASSPGTSGQTSTDTQYF
J: TRBJ1-5; D: .; V: TRBV4-2; size: .; DNA: TGTGCCAGCAGCCAAGAACAGGGAAATCAGCCCCAGCATTTT; CDR3: CASSQEQGNQPQHF
J: TRBJ2-2; D: .; V: TRBV2; size: .; DNA: TGTGCCAGCGGGATTGGAGGGGACACCGGGGAGCTGTTTTTT; CDR3: CASGIGGDTGELFF
J: TRBJ2-1; D: TRBD2; V: TRBV7-3; size: .; DNA: TGTGCCAGCAGCTCGCGGGGGGCCCGGGAGCAGTTCTTC; CDR3: CASSSRGAREQFF
J: TRBJ1-1; D: TRBD1; V: TRBV29-1; size: .; DNA: TGCAGCGTTGAAGCGTGGGGACAGGGGGGTTCGGAGGCTTTCTTT; CDR3: CSVEAWGQGGSEAFF
J: TRBJ1-3; D: .; V: TRBV10-3; size: .; DNA: TGTGCCATCAGTGACGAGGGAGTGGGCGGAAACACCATATATTTT; CDR3: CAISDEGVGGNTIYF
J: TRBJ1-6; D: .; V: TRBV5-1; size: .; DNA: TGCGCCAGCAGCTTGAAAGGGGAAGGTAATTCACCCCTCCACTTT; CDR3: CASSLKGEGNSPLHF
J: TRBJ2-2; D: TRBD1; V: TRBV6-5; size: .; DNA: TGTGCCAGCAGTACCACAGGGGAGAACACCGGGGAGCTGTTTTTT; CDR3: CASSTTGENTGELFF
J: TRBJ1-5; D: .; V: TRBV21-1; size: .; DNA: TGTGCCAGCAGCAAAGAGGGGTTGGCGGGCAATCAGCCCCAGCATTTT; CDR3: CASSKEGLAGNQPQHF
J: TRBJ2-3; D: TRBD2; V: TRBV9; size: .; DNA: TGTGCCAGCAGCCGGGCTAGCGGGGAAAGAGATACGCAGTATTTT; CDR3: CASSRASGERDTQYF